Below, 15 T cell receptor beta chains from the same sample are listed, as sequenced in a study of cytomegalovirus exposure and HLA in healthy donors. The study ran its PCR with 60 Vbeta and 13 Jbeta primers. Clones were sequenced by immunoSEQ multiplex PCR, and TCRdb holds only the in-frame ones, with some missing. The data hold about 180,000 clones, with about 69% observed a single time. Sample: PBMCs. These receptors were taken from a male donor in good health and CMV-seronegative.

V usage is TRBV7-9 and J usage is TRBJ2-3; TRBD2 matches 14 bases. The CDR3 length is 19 residues. Germline CDR1 and CDR2: SEHNR and FQNEAQ (reference sequence). J gave up 3 bases and V 5 bases, and 13 bases lay outside the gene matches. The CDR3 loop reads CASSTGLAGGSVVTDTQYF. As DNA, the CDR3 is TGTGCCAGCAGCACAGGACTAGCGGGAGGTTCGGTAGTGACAGATACGCAGTATTTT.

This clone was observed a few times. The chain joins TRBV19 to TRBJ2-7, with 11 positions matching TRBD1. CDR3 size: 15 residues. Germline CDR1 LNHDA, CDR2 SQIVND (reference sequence). With 5 bases clipped from V and 3 bases from J, the junction kept 6 bases outside the gene matches. The CDR3 nucleotides are TGTGCCAGTAGTCCCCTGGGGACAGGGGGCTACGAGCAGTACTTC. This translates into CASSPLGTGGYEQYF. The entire variable domain, with the rest obtained from reference TRBV19 and TRBJ2-7, is as follows: DGGITQSPKYLFRKEGQNVTLSCEQNLNHDAMYWYRQDPGQGLRLIYYSQIVNDFQKGDIAEGYSVSREKKESFPLTVTSAQKNPTAFYLCASSPLGTGGYEQYFGPGTRLTVT.

As DNA, the CDR3 is TGTGCCAGTAGCGGGACGAACACCGGGGAGCTGTTTTTT. As protein: CASSGTNTGELFF. This chain links TRBV19 with TRBJ2-2, with D perhaps TRBD2 (5 bases). V lost 6 bases and J lost 0, with 5 bases in between. The CDR3 is 13 amino acids. Germline V gives CDR1 LNHDA, CDR2 SQIVND (reference sequence).

Only one count was recorded for this clone. The chain combines TRBV7-3 with TRBJ1-1; D gene ambiguous. This CDR3 comprises 14 residues. Germline V gene sequence: CDR1 SGHTA, CDR2 FQGTGA. V dropped 2 bases and J dropped 1 base, with 8 bases sitting between them. CDR3: CASSLGGGNTEAFF. The CDR3 bases are TGTGCCAGCAGCTTAGGAGGCGGGAACACTGAAGCTTTCTTT.

The V gene is TRBV28, the J gene TRBJ1-5; 8 nucleotides agree with TRBD1. CDR1 is MDHEN and CDR2 is SYDVKM in the germline V gene. This CDR3 region has 15 residues. V was clipped by 6 bases and J by 6 bases; unmatched bases: 10. In nucleotides, the CDR3 is TGTGCCAGCAGACTTTGGACAGGGCGGATTCAGCCCCAGCATTTT. Protein sequence: CASRLWTGRIQPQHF.

The chain carries TRBV30 and TRBJ2-7; 7 bases line up with TRBD2. Germline lookup yields CDR1 GTSNPN and CDR2 SVGIG (reference sequence). The CDR3 covers 15 residues. After removal of 4 bases from V and 1 base from J, the junction contained 10 bases not matched to a gene. The DNA of the CDR3 is TGTGCCTGGACTAGACGGGGGAGGGCGTCCTACGAGCAGTACTTC. This translates into CAWTRRGRASYEQYF.

The rearrangement joins TRBV5-1 to TRBJ2-4; maybe TRBD1 (6 bases). Trimming took off 3 bases at V and 8 bases at J, with 18 bases between the two ends. The germline V gene has CDR1 SGHRS and CDR2 YFSETQ. CDR3 length: 15 amino acids. The CDR3 DNA reads TGCGCCAGCAGCTCTACAGGGTATCCCAGGGACATTCAGTACTTC. Translation gives CASSSTGYPRDIQYF.

This chain joins TRBV27 and TRBJ1-5, with a possible D match to TRBD1 (6 bases). CDR1 is MNHEY and CDR2 is SMNVEV in the germline V gene (reference sequence). V lost 4 bases, J lost 1 base, and 8 bases lay in between. The CDR3 runs to 14 residues. CDR3 amino acids: CASSSQGSNQPQHF. The CDR3, as DNA: TGTGCCAGCAGTTCTCAGGGGAGCAATCAGCCCCAGCATTTT.

V is TRBV6-5 and J is TRBJ2-1, with 8 bases fitting TRBD2. The V gene end was trimmed by 11 bases and the J gene end by 2 bases; junction bases not matched to a gene: 11. The CDR3 runs to 15 residues. Germline CDR1 and CDR2: MNHEY and SVGAGI. The CDR3 sequence is CAGFPRGGAYNEQFF. The CDR3 nucleotides read TGTGCCGGCTTTCCCCGGGGGGGGGCCTACAATGAGCAGTTCTTC.

V gene TRBV5-1 combines with J gene TRBJ1-2; no definite D call. Trimming pared 4 bases from V and 0 bases from J, leaving 13 bases between. The CDR3 is 15 amino acids. Germline loops: CDR1 SGHRS, CDR2 YFSETQ. CDR3 sequence (DNA): TGCGCCAGCAGCCCCGGAGGGTCAGCTAACTATGGCTACACCTTC. Amino acids: CASSPGGSANYGYTF.

This clone appeared many times. The chain couples TRBV19 to TRBJ2-7; 11 positions match TRBD2. The CDR3 is 17 amino acids. Germline-derived CDR1 and CDR2 are LNHDA and SQIVND (reference sequence). The V segment lost 0 bases and the J segment 0 bases; nucleotides outside the gene matches: 4. CDR3 region: CASSIEATSGVSYEQYF. The CDR3 bases are TGTGCCAGTAGTATAGAGGCGACTAGCGGGGTCTCCTACGAGCAGTACTTC.

The table lists this clone with a count of one. This chain uses TRBV18 with TRBJ2-5; no reliable D call. Germline V CDR1 and CDR2: KGHSH, LQKENI. Trimming cost V 5 bases and J 2 bases, with 3 bases left between them. The CDR3 spans 11 residues. The CDR3 sequence: CASSSQETQYF. For the CDR3, the DNA is TGTGCCAGCTCATCTCAAGAGACCCAGTACTTC. Complete variable domain (other parts from reference TRBV18 and TRBJ2-5): NAGVMQNPRHLVRRRGQEARLRCSPMKGHSHVYWYRQLPEEGLKFMVYLQKENIIDESGMPKERFSAEFPKEGPSILRIQQVVRGDSAAYFCASSSQETQYFGPGTRLLVL.

This clone was counted only a few times. The chain recombines TRBV6-4 with TRBJ2-3, with 7 bases lining up with TRBD2. V trimming: 0 bases; J trimming: 1 base; junction bases outside the gene matches: 1. The CDR3 extends over 15 amino acids. Germline CDR1 and CDR2: MRHNA and SNTAGT. CDR3 amino acids: CASSDSREGTDTQYF. CDR3 sequence (DNA): TGTGCCAGCAGTGACTCCCGGGAGGGCACAGATACGCAGTATTTT.

The CDR3 sequence: CASHWDRTNYEQYF. As DNA, the CDR3 is TGTGCCAGCCACTGGGACAGGACGAACTACGAGCAGTACTTC. J is TRBJ2-7 and V is TRBV6-6; 8 nucleotides line up with TRBD1. Germline V lookup: CDR1 MNHNY, CDR2 SVGAGI (reference sequence). There are 14 residues in the CDR3. The ends lost 8 bases at V and 3 bases at J; junction bases unmatched: 9.

The chain has TRBV29-1 and TRBJ1-2, with D hard to call. The CDR3 covers 12 residues. Trimming left V 5 bases short and J 0 bases short, with 7 bases between. Per germline, CDR1 SQVTM and CDR2 ANQGSEA. The CDR3 spells CSVPVPNYGYTF. CDR3 coding DNA: TGCAGCGTTCCGGTCCCTAACTATGGCTACACCTTC.